Shown below are 32 T cell receptor beta chains from a single sample sequenced in a study of T cell responses to AZD1222 COVID-19 vaccine (dated by TCRdb to the early 2020s). Receptor amplification or capture employed the immunoSEQ multiplex PCR assay. In TCRdb, the immuneACCESS table is reduced to in-frame sequences with V and J assigned. These tables do not hold every clone; where another copy was compared, an unresolved V gene accounts for under half, and the others remain unexplained. Within this sample are 100,000 to 150,000 clones, with 85% to 90% of them counted one time only. The ten largest clones add up to 2.5% to 3.5% of the sample. Taken with the paper, the label for time point translates to: about 28 days (+/-7) after the second vaccine dose. Sequencing was performed on peripheral blood, taken 28 days after the second AZD1222 dose. The receptors shown here come from an adult who received the AZD1222 COVID-19 vaccine.

The chain combines TRBV18 with TRBJ2-2; D not resolved. The CDR3 loop spans 14 amino acids. Germline CDR1 is KGHSH and CDR2 is LQKENI. V shed 3 bases and J shed 6 bases, with 11 bases lying between them. The CDR3 protein is CASSPFRGPGELFF. CDR3 DNA: TGTGCCAGCTCACCGTTTAGAGGACCCGGGGAGCTGTTTTTT.

V usage is TRBV14 and J usage is TRBJ2-1; D unclear. Trimming stripped 0 bases from V and 1 base from J, with 7 bases between. The CDR3 spans 15 residues. Germline CDR1 and CDR2: SGHDN and FVKESK. CDR3 DNA: TGTGCCAGCAGCCAAGATCTGCGGTCCTACAATGAGCAGTTCTTC. Protein: CASSQDLRSYNEQFF.

The rearrangement links TRBV6-5 to TRBJ2-3; the D gene is possibly TRBD2 (6 bases). CDR3 length: 15 residues. Germline V lookup: CDR1 MNHEY, CDR2 SVGAGI. V was clipped by 6 bases and J by 6 bases, with 19 bases between them. CDR3 sequence (DNA): TGTGCCAGCAGCCGAATCACCGGGACTGTCGATACGCAGTATTTT. Translating it yields CASSRITGTVDTQYF.

The V and J genes are TRBV28 and TRBJ1-3; D gene uncertain. Germline V CDR1 and CDR2: MDHEN, SYDVKM. The CDR3 contains 14 residues. Between the trimmed V and J ends, which lost 6 bases and 5 bases, there was a span of 14 bases. The CDR3 here is CASSPTRSRNTIYF. CDR3 coding DNA: TGTGCCAGCAGCCCCACCCGGAGTCGAAACACCATATATTTT.

The chain couples TRBV5-3 to TRBJ1-4; unclear D gene. TRBV5-3 counts as an open reading frame of uncertain function. The CDR3 totals 17 residues. Trimming removed 1 base at V and 4 bases at J, with 17 bases between. CDR3 in amino acids: CARSLMANGALNEKLFF. CDR3 bases: TGTGCCAGAAGCTTGATGGCTAATGGTGCGCTTAATGAAAAACTGTTTTTT.

V gene TRBV19 combines with J gene TRBJ1-5; D is possibly TRBD1 (5 bases). V was pared by 7 bases and J by 4 bases, with 17 bases between. Per the germline V gene, CDR1 is LNHDA and CDR2 is SQIVND (reference sequence). The CDR3 runs to 15 residues. CDR3 nucleotides: TGTGCCAGTACCGAGGGCGGGGGTTGGAATCAGCCCCAGCATTTT. Its translation is CASTEGGGWNQPQHF.

The V gene is TRBV7-9, the J gene TRBJ2-7; D is undetermined. The V gene's germline CDR1 is SEHNR and CDR2 FQNEAQ (reference sequence). The CDR3 has 11 residues. The V and J ends lost 3 bases and 5 bases respectively, with 5 bases between them. CDR3 coding DNA: TGTGCCAGCAGCTTCAGCCACGAGCAGTACTTC. Amino acids: CASSFSHEQYF.

The V gene is TRBV6-5, the J gene TRBJ1-5; TRBD1 matches 8 bases. V dropped 2 bases and J dropped 6; count of bases not matched to a gene: 0. This CDR3 has 13 amino acids. Per germline, CDR1 MNHEY and CDR2 SVGAGI. CDR3 DNA sequence: TGTGCCAGCAGTTACGGACAGGGTCAGCCCCAGCATTTT. Translated: CASSYGQGQPQHF.

The chain employs TRBV2 and TRBJ2-7; D unresolved. V gave up 7 bases and J gave up 5 bases, with 9 bases separating them. The germline CDR1 and CDR2 sequences are SNHLY and FYNNEI. This CDR3 has 11 amino acids. The CDR3 sequence is CASIWVDEQYF. The CDR3 coding sequence is TGTGCCAGCATATGGGTGGACGAGCAGTACTTC.

This sequence joins TRBV7-9 and TRBJ1-4, with TRBD1 identical over 10 bases. Germline V gene lookup returns CDR1 SEHNR and CDR2 FQNEAQ (reference sequence). This CDR3 is built from 15 residues. V dropped 4 bases and J dropped 7; count of bases not matched to a gene: 6. CDR3 in amino acids: CASSSQTGGGEKLFF. The CDR3 nucleotides read TGTGCCAGCAGCTCCCAGACAGGGGGCGGTGAAAAACTGTTTTTT.

The chain is built from TRBV7-9 and TRBJ2-7; D ambiguous. The V gene lost 3 bases and the J gene lost 4 bases, with 13 bases spanning the gap. The length of the CDR3 is 14 residues. Germline V lookup: CDR1 SEHNR, CDR2 FQNEAQ (reference sequence). The chain's CDR3 is CASSFTGPKYEQYF. The CDR3 nucleotides are TGTGCCAGCAGCTTTACGGGCCCAAAATACGAGCAGTACTTC.

This chain links TRBV29-1 with TRBJ2-2; perhaps D is TRBD1 or TRBD2 (5 bases each). Trimming shortened V by 7 bases and J by 5 bases, and 5 bases separated the two germline ends. CDR3 length: 10 residues. CDR1 and CDR2 (germline): SQVTM, ANQGSEA. CDR3 DNA sequence: TGCAGCGGGGGGACCGGGGAGCTGTTTTTT. Residues: CSGGTGELFF.

This chain connects TRBV7-6 to TRBJ2-1; D might be TRBD2 (7 bases). The germline V gene has CDR1 SGHVS and CDR2 FNYEAQ. Between the trimmed V and J ends, which lost 1 base and 0 bases, there was a span of 16 bases. The CDR3 runs to 18 residues. CDR3 residues: CASSLVGGGRPSYNEQFF. CDR3 DNA sequence: TGTGCCAGCAGCTTAGTTGGCGGGGGCCGTCCCTCCTACAATGAGCAGTTCTTC.

The chain joins TRBV6-5 to TRBJ1-2; tentatively, D is TRBD1 (6 bases). Trimming left V 6 bases short and J 0 bases short, with 14 bases between. CDR3 size: 15 residues. Germline values: CDR1 MNHEY, CDR2 SVGAGI. The CDR3 bases are TGTGCCAGCAGCTTCGACAGGAGGGCTAACTATGGCTACACCTTC. Protein product: CASSFDRRANYGYTF.

The chain is built from TRBV5-6 and TRBJ1-2, with TRBD1 matching over 7 bases. The CDR3 spans 14 residues. With V trimmed by 6 bases and J by 4 bases, 9 bases remained unmatched. The germline V gene encodes CDR1 SGHDT and CDR2 YYEEEE. CDR3 coding DNA: TGTGCCAGCATCCGGGACAGCACCAGCTATGGCTACACCTTC. This gives the protein CASIRDSTSYGYTF.

This chain uses TRBV4-3 with TRBJ2-7; 7 bases are a match to TRBD1. Germline CDR1 reads LGHNA; CDR2 reads YSLEER. This CDR3 region has 14 residues. V gave up 3 bases and J gave up 5 bases; unmatched junction bases: 7. The CDR3 region has the DNA TGCGCCAGCAGCCAGGAACAGGGGTTGGACGAGCAGTACTTC. It specifies CASSQEQGLDEQYF.

This chain connects TRBV5-1 to TRBJ1-1, with 9 positions matching TRBD1. This CDR3 region has 15 residues. Losses at the gene ends were 5 bases for V and 3 bases for J; bases not matched to a gene: 8. CDR1 and CDR2 from the germline V gene are SGHRS and YFSETQ. Here the CDR3 DNA reads TGCGCCAGCAGAAATAGGGACAGGGCCGACACTGAAGCTTTCTTT. It encodes CASRNRDRADTEAFF.

In its sample, this clone was seen a few times. V gene TRBV4-1 combines with J gene TRBJ1-2; 8 nucleotides align to TRBD1. CDR3 size: 16 residues. The trim removed 3 bases at V and 6 bases at J, leaving 12 bases unmatched. Germline V gives CDR1 MGHRA, CDR2 YSYEKL. CDR3 residues: CASSQTPRTGPDGYTF. In nucleotides, the CDR3 is TGCGCCAGCAGCCAGACTCCGAGGACAGGGCCGGATGGCTACACCTTC.

The chain couples TRBV30 to TRBJ1-1, with D unclear. Looked up from germline, CDR1 is GTSNPN and CDR2 is SVGIG (reference sequence). With 4 bases removed from V and 8 bases from J, the gap between germline ends came to 23 bases. The CDR3 length is 15 residues. DNA of the CDR3: TGTGCCTGGACCAAACCTAATATGCTGGTGTTAGAAGCTTTCTTT. This gives the protein CAWTKPNMLVLEAFF.

In this sample, this clone turned up a few times. The chain employs TRBV20-1 and TRBJ2-7, with no clear D. The CDR3 consists of 11 residues. Germline V gene sequence: CDR1 DFQATT, CDR2 SNEGSKA (reference sequence). The V end was cut by 0 bases, the J end by 5 bases, with 5 bases between. The DNA for the CDR3 is TGCAGTGCTAGAGATCAGAACGAGCAGTACTTC. Translating gives CSARDQNEQYF.

The chain joins TRBV18 to TRBJ1-1; 7 positions agree with TRBD1. Germline V CDR1 and CDR2: KGHSH, LQKENI. The V gene end was trimmed by 2 bases and the J gene end by 1 base; junction bases not matched to a gene: 4. The CDR3 spans 15 residues. This CDR3 reads CASSPFGTANTEAFF. CDR3 sequence (DNA): TGTGCCAGCTCACCATTTGGGACAGCGAACACTGAAGCTTTCTTT.

This chain connects TRBV28 to TRBJ1-6; D is uncertain. Trimming removed 3 bases from V and 7 bases from J, with 13 bases in between. The germline V gene encodes CDR1 MDHEN and CDR2 SYDVKM. This CDR3 region has 15 residues. CDR3 sequence reads: CASSLLRQPNSPLHF. The CDR3 DNA sequence: TGTGCCAGCAGTTTGTTGAGGCAGCCAAATTCACCCCTCCACTTT. The complete variable domain, with remaining parts taken from reference TRBV28 and TRBJ1-6, reads DVKVTQSSRYLVKRTGEKVFLECVQDMDHENMFWYRQDPGLGLRLIYFSYDVKMKEKGDIPEGYSVSREKKERFSLILESASTNQTSMYLCASSLLRQPNSPLHFGNGTRLTVT.

The chain carries TRBV19 and TRBJ1-1; TRBD1 matches at 9 bases. The CDR3 totals 17 residues. CDR1 is LNHDA and CDR2 is SQIVND in the germline V gene (reference sequence). V was pared by 5 bases and J by 1 base, with 11 bases of the junction left unmatched. This CDR3 is CASSPGQGAVRNTEAFF. The CDR3 nucleotides read TGTGCCAGTAGTCCGGGACAGGGTGCTGTTAGGAACACTGAAGCTTTCTTT.

The chain recombines TRBV7-9 with TRBJ2-2, with TRBD1 identical over 8 bases. V dropped 4 bases and J dropped 7; count of bases not matched to a gene: 5. The CDR3 loop spans 14 amino acids. Per germline, CDR1 SEHNR and CDR2 FQNEAQ (reference sequence). DNA for the CDR3: TGTGCCAGCAGCTGGACAGGGTATGGCGGGGAGCTGTTTTTT. Encoded protein: CASSWTGYGGELFF.

V and J are TRBV6-5 and TRBJ2-7, with TRBD1 matching over 9 bases. V shed 6 bases, J shed 1 base, and the junction held 4 bases outside the gene matches. The CDR3 length is 14 residues. Germline V lookup: CDR1 MNHEY, CDR2 SVGAGI. The CDR3 sequence is CASSQGQGSYEQYF. DNA of the CDR3: TGTGCCAGCAGCCAGGGACAGGGTTCCTACGAGCAGTACTTC.

This chain joins TRBV6-1 and TRBJ1-1, with D perhaps matching TRBD1 (5 bases). Germline V gene sequence: CDR1 MNHNS, CDR2 SASEGT. The CDR3 consists of 13 residues. Trimming shortened V by 2 bases and J by 1 base, and 5 bases separated the two germline ends. The CDR3 sequence is CASSEQGNTEAFF. The CDR3 nucleotides read TGTGCCAGCAGTGAACAGGGGAACACTGAAGCTTTCTTT.

The chain employs TRBV5-4 and TRBJ2-5, with 8 bases lining up with TRBD1. Germline assignment: CDR1 SGHNT and CDR2 YYREEE (reference sequence). Trimming at V came to 4 bases and at J to 4 bases, leaving 9 bases not matched to a gene. The CDR3 length is 15 residues. CDR3 sequence (DNA): TGTGCCAGCAGCCTACCCCCAGGGGGCAGAGAGACCCAGTACTTC. Its protein product is CASSLPPGGRETQYF.

This chain uses TRBV28 with TRBJ2-7; D gene unclear. V was cut by 6 bases and J by 2 bases, with 11 bases left in between. The CDR3 is made up of 13 amino acids. The germline V gene encodes CDR1 MDHEN and CDR2 SYDVKM. CDR3: CASSSQPPYEQYF. The CDR3 bases are TGTGCCAGCAGCTCACAGCCTCCCTACGAGCAGTACTTC.

The chain has TRBV6-4 and TRBJ2-1; D is uncertain. V shed 2 bases and J shed 0 bases, with 14 bases lying between them. This CDR3 is 17 amino acids long. Germline CDR1 is MRHNA and CDR2 is SNTAGT. CDR3 residues: CASSDTVGASSYNEQFF. The CDR3 region has the DNA TGTGCCAGCAGTGACACGGTGGGCGCAAGCTCCTACAATGAGCAGTTCTTC.

The chain recombines TRBV6-5 with TRBJ1-1, with 7 bases aligning to TRBD1. The CDR3 has 14 amino acids. Trimming cost V 5 bases and J 0 bases; bases outside gene matches: 3. Germline-derived CDR1 and CDR2 are MNHEY and SVGAGI. CDR3 loop: CASSLGTVNTEAFF. CDR3 DNA sequence: TGTGCCAGCAGTCTGGGGACAGTGAACACTGAAGCTTTCTTT.

This clone has only a few counts. V is TRBV28 and J is TRBJ2-1; 9 bases are shared with TRBD1. Germline loops: CDR1 MDHEN, CDR2 SYDVKM. The length of the CDR3 is 14 residues. Trimming took 10 bases from V and 3 from J; bases not matched to a gene: 7. This CDR3 reads CATLSGQGYNEQFF. The CDR3 DNA follows: TGTGCCACCTTATCGGGACAGGGCTACAATGAGCAGTTCTTC.

The chain links TRBV11-3 to TRBJ1-1; TRBD1 might be the D (5 bases). The CDR3 has 16 amino acids. Germline loops: CDR1 SGHNT, CDR2 YENEEA. Trimming shortened V by 0 bases and J by 3 bases, and 14 bases separated the two germline ends. The chain's CDR3 is CASSLDVWEGHTEAFF. CDR3 nucleotides: TGTGCCAGCAGCTTAGATGTATGGGAGGGGCACACTGAAGCTTTCTTT.